The following is a T cell receptor (beta chain) sequence with its context. This specimen comes from a study of T cells in Graves' hyperthyroidism and ophthalmopathy. The CDR3 is 15 amino acids. The V gene end was trimmed by 3 bases and the J gene end by 2 bases; junction bases not matched to a gene: 7. From germline, CDR1 is SGHNT and CDR2 YYREEE (reference sequence). Amplification yielded TCR beta CDR3 regions, with RNA transcripts as the source. First-round RT-PCR targeting the TCR CDR3 was performed with the HTBI primer set. A single record per CDR3 protein comes from TCRdb applying MiXCR to the multiplex PCR reads. The data contain approximately 300,000 distinct CDR3 sequences, over 15% of them singletons. Exclusion of patients followed from uncontrolled infection, other autoimmune disease, pregnancy or lactation.

This TCR was recovered from a woman aged 60 to 75 with Graves' ophthalmopathy. Source material: blood. The chain recombines TRBV5-4 with TRBJ2-7; TRBD1 aligns across 8 bases. CDR3 DNA: TGTGCCAGCAGCTCACAGGGGGGCAGCGCCTACGAGCAGTACTTC. Translating gives CASSSQGGSAYEQYF.